The T cell receptor beta chain described here comes from a study of blood T cell repertoires in COVID-19. Turning to the study itself: The study drew acute and convalescent COVID-19 samples from the United States, Italy and Spain. T cells, B-cell-depleted T cells, or PBMCs provided the cDNA or gDNA that served as material.

Under the authors' procedure: Reference gene primers were amplified, and this amplification served to estimate nucleated cell counts. Generated by immunoSEQ multiplex PCR, the TCRdb table keeps only in-frame clones and is missing some. V and J calls and clone size follow that table, whereas D and trimming were derived from the DNA. The profile shows around 69,000 clones, roughly four fifths of them singletons. Input material: peripheral blood. The origin of this receptor is a woman aged 55 to 70 with acute or convalescent COVID-19.

The CDR3 sequence: CASSTGTGGDYGYTF. The CDR3 DNA follows: TGTGCCAGCAGTACAGGGACAGGGGGCGACTATGGCTACACCTTC. The chain is built from TRBV6-5 and TRBJ1-2; 12 bases align to TRBD1. CDR1 is MNHEY and CDR2 is SVGAGI in the germline V gene. This CDR3 comprises 15 residues. Trimming cost V 5 bases and J 3 bases; bases outside gene matches: 4.